The 5 T cell receptor beta chains reported below all come from one sample, sequenced in a study of blood T cell repertoires in COVID-19. Sequencing used immunoSEQ multiplex PCR; TCRdb keeps in-frame clones, though not all of them. The sample contains 150,000 or so clones, about 90% of which appear only once. The sequenced material came from peripheral blood. The receptors were sampled from a man aged 25 to 45 with COVID-19, enrolled during active disease.

The genes are TRBV3-1 (or the pseudogene TRBV3-2) and TRBJ1-2; 9 nucleotides align to TRBD1. In germline, CDR1 is LGHDT, CDR2 YNNKEL (reference sequence). With V trimmed by 4 bases and J by 3 bases, 12 bases remained unmatched. The CDR3 is made up of 17 amino acids. The CDR3 bases are TGTGCCAGCAGCCCACCTACCGGGACAGGGAGGTACTATGGCTACACCTTC. Residues: CASSPPTGTGRYYGYTF.

The chain is built from TRBV4-3 and TRBJ1-2, with D unresolved. CDR3 length equals 14 residues. V was shortened by 0 bases and J by 3 bases, with 8 bases between the two germline ends. The germline gives CDR1 LGHNA, CDR2 YSLEER. CDR3 region: CASSQESGDYGYTF. CDR3 nucleotides: TGCGCCAGCAGCCAAGAGTCCGGAGACTATGGCTACACCTTC.

The V and J genes are TRBV5-1 and TRBJ2-7, with TRBD1 as a possible D gene (5 bases). This CDR3 is 15 amino acids long. CDR1 and CDR2 (germline): SGHRS, YFSETQ. V lost 1 base and J lost 0, with 11 bases in between. CDR3 sequence reads: CASSLRPGPSYEQYF. The CDR3 DNA reads TGCGCCAGCAGCTTGAGGCCAGGGCCCTCCTACGAGCAGTACTTC.

The CDR3 sequence is CASSRGASGRPTDTQYF. In nucleotides, the CDR3 is TGTGCCAGCAGCCGTGGGGCTAGCGGGAGGCCCACAGATACGCAGTATTTT. The chain employs TRBV7-2 and TRBJ2-3; 11 bases align to TRBD2. Germline values: CDR1 SGHTA, CDR2 FQGNSA. Unmatched junction bases numbered 9, after V lost 5 bases and J lost 2 bases. There are 17 residues in the CDR3.

This sequence joins TRBV27 and TRBJ2-7; tentative D call: TRBD1 (6 bases). The germline CDR1 and CDR2 sequences are MNHEY and SMNVEV (reference sequence). The CDR3 sequence is 13 residues long. V was pared by 5 bases and J by 3 bases, with 11 bases between. The CDR3 protein is CASSHGGSYEQYF. The CDR3 DNA reads as TGTGCCAGCAGTCATGGGGGCAGCTACGAGCAGTACTTC.